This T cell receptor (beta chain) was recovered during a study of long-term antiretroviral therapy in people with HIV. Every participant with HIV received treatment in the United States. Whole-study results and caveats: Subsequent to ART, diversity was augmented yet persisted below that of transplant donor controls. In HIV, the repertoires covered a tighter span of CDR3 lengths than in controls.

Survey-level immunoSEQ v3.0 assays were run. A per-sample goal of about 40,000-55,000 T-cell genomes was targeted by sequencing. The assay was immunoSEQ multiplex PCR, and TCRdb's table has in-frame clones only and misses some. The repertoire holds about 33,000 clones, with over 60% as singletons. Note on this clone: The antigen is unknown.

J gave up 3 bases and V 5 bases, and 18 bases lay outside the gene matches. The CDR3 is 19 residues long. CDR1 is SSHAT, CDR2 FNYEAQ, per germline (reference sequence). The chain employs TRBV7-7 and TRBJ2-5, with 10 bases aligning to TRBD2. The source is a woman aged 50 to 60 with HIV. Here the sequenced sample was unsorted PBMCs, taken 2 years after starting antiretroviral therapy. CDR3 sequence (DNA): TGTGCCAGCAGCCCAACTCACATAGCGGGGGGCCAAATTAAAGAGACCCAGTACTTC. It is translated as CASSPTHIAGGQIKETQYF.